The clone carrying this T cell receptor (beta chain) was observed once. What it recognizes is unknown. These data belong to a study of human versus mouse CDR3 diversity and MHC coevolution. Study as a whole: Samples had between roughly 5.5 x 10^6 and 1.8 x 10^7 valid reads. Whole-study findings and limits: Roughly 1.5 million TCR beta clonotypes were estimated for humans, the largest repertoire. Six MHC II alleles selected the human T cells.

CDR1 is MNHNS, CDR2 SASEGT, per germline. The CDR3 extends over 9 amino acids. V was cut by 4 bases and J by 7 bases, with 2 bases left in between. Naive CD4 T cells, CD45RO-negative and CD62L-positive, were flow-sorted from PBMCs. This table comes from immunoSEQ multiplex PCR, and its TCRdb copy is limited to in-frame clones, with some not included. The table has 80,000 or so clones, 85% to 95% seen once; the top ten hold approximately 1.5%. The chain combines TRBV6-1 with TRBJ2-7; D unclear. The sequence was collected from a person aged 30-69 years in good health. The sequenced sample consisted of naive CD4+ T cells from blood. The subset is: CD45RO-negative CD62L-positive naive CD4 T cells. CDR3 sequence: CASSVEQYF. In nucleotides, the CDR3 is TGTGCCAGCAGTGTAGAGCAGTACTTC.